Shown below are 21 T cell receptor beta chains from a single sample sequenced in a study of cytomegalovirus exposure and HLA in healthy donors. The PCR made use of 60 Vbeta and 13 Jbeta primers. The repertoire was sequenced with immunoSEQ multiplex PCR; TCRdb's copy has only in-frame clones and lacks some. Of 150,000 or so clones in the sample, less than 10% are singletons; the top ten hold less than 2%. The sample consisted of PBMCs. These receptors originate from a man aged 45-65 years in good health and CMV-seronegative.

This clone was observed a few times. The chain is built from TRBV29-1 and TRBJ2-7, with D hard to call. Germline values: CDR1 SQVTM, CDR2 ANQGSEA. The CDR3 loop spans 12 amino acids. V lost 3 bases and J lost 2, with 8 bases in between. CDR3 sequence: CSVEVAAYEQYF. The CDR3 nucleotides are TGCAGCGTTGAGGTGGCGGCCTACGAGCAGTACTTC.

In nucleotides, the CDR3 is TGTGCCAGCAGCTTAGCGGAGGAAGGGTACGCATCCTACGAGCAGTACTTC. It specifies CASSLAEEGYASYEQYF. The rearrangement uses TRBV7-6 and TRBJ2-7; maybe TRBD2 (5 bases). Germline CDR1 SGHVS, CDR2 FNYEAQ. There are 17 residues in the CDR3. The V end was cut by 0 bases, the J end by 1 base, with 16 bases between.

The V call is TRBV19, the J call TRBJ1-5, with TRBD1 as a possible D gene (5 bases). The CDR3 is 15 amino acids. Germline CDR1 LNHDA, CDR2 SQIVND (reference sequence). Trimming cost V 5 bases and J 6 bases, with 17 bases left between them. The chain's CDR3 is CASSLGGGPRQPQHF. In nucleotides, the CDR3 is TGTGCCAGTAGTCTCGGGGGAGGGCCTCGTCAGCCCCAGCATTTT.

This clone was detected a few times. The genes are TRBV6-5 and TRBJ2-3, with TRBD2 identical over 9 bases. Germline loops: CDR1 MNHEY, CDR2 SVGAGI. V was pared by 0 bases and J by 3 bases, with 4 bases of the junction left unmatched. This CDR3 has 16 residues. The CDR3 nucleotides are TGTGCCAGCAGTTACTCGGGCGGGGGGGCGACAGATACGCAGTATTTT. It specifies CASSYSGGGATDTQYF.

The J gene is TRBJ1-3, the V gene TRBV10-3; D call uncertain. In germline, CDR1 is ENHRY, CDR2 SYGVKD. The CDR3 is 16 amino acids. V dropped 8 bases and J dropped 0 bases, with 17 bases sitting between them. CDR3 coding DNA: TGTGCCATCGAGGTAGGTTCGGCTTTCTCTGGAAACACCATATATTTT. Residues: CAIEVGSAFSGNTIYF.

Only a few counts were recorded for this clone. The chain has TRBV7-2 and TRBJ2-1, with 7 bases aligning to TRBD2. The CDR3 runs to 12 residues. The germline V gene encodes CDR1 SGHTA and CDR2 FQGNSA. V shed 5 bases, J shed 6 bases, and the junction held 1 base outside the gene matches. The CDR3 is CASSRTSNEQFF. The CDR3 DNA follows: TGTGCCAGCAGCCGGACTAGCAATGAGCAGTTCTTC.

The chain recombines TRBV11-2 with TRBJ2-1, with 9 bases that match TRBD2. The CDR3 consists of 15 residues. Germline V gene data show CDR1 as SGHAT and CDR2 as FQNNGV. V lost 6 bases to trimming and J lost 2 bases; unmatched junction nucleotides: 5. The CDR3 bases are TGTGCCAGCAGGGGACTAGCAGGGCCCTACAATGAGCAGTTCTTC. Translating gives CASRGLAGPYNEQFF.

The J gene is TRBJ2-5, the V gene TRBV19; 7 bases are shared with TRBD1. The CDR3 sequence is 15 residues long. The V and J ends lost 0 bases and 6 bases, in that order; junction bases with no gene match: 7. The germline gives CDR1 LNHDA, CDR2 SQIVND (reference sequence). The CDR3 loop is CASSIDGTVDQTQYF. In DNA, the CDR3 is TGTGCCAGTAGTATAGATGGGACAGTTGACCAGACCCAGTACTTC.

This clone was seen a few times. The CDR3 nucleotides read TGTGCCAGCAGCACCGGCCTAGGCTACGAGCAGTACTTC. Its protein is CASSTGLGYEQYF. The chain recombines TRBV7-8 with TRBJ2-7; D is uncertain. Trimming pared 5 bases from V and 3 bases from J, leaving 11 bases between. The length of the CDR3 is 13 residues. Germline loops: CDR1 SGHVS, CDR2 FQNEAQ.

The chain couples TRBV5-4 to TRBJ1-5; D ambiguous. V lost 0 bases and J lost 3, with 7 bases in between. This CDR3 spans 14 amino acids. Germline loops: CDR1 SGHNT, CDR2 YYREEE (reference sequence). The CDR3 reads CASSLDQDNQPQHF. The CDR3 nucleotides read TGTGCCAGCAGCTTGGACCAGGACAATCAGCCCCAGCATTTT.

This clone came up a few times. V and J are TRBV15 and TRBJ1-5, with D uncertain. This CDR3 has 14 amino acids. Deletions cut 0 bases from V and 3 bases from J, with 6 bases between. Germline V gives CDR1 LNHNV, CDR2 YYDKDF (reference sequence). The CDR3 reads CATSRDLINQPQHF. Here the CDR3 DNA reads TGTGCCACCAGCAGAGATTTAATCAATCAGCCCCAGCATTTT. The full variable domain, with the rest looked up from reference TRBV15 and TRBJ1-5, is DAMVIQNPRYQVTQFGKPVTLSCSQTLNHNVMYWYQQKSSQAPKLLFHYYDKDFNNEADTPDNFQSRRPNTSFCFLDIRSPGLGDTAMYLCATSRDLINQPQHFGDGTRLSIL.

A few counts support this clone. The CDR3 loop is CATSRSEQFF. The CDR3 DNA reads TGTGCCACCTCTCGCAGTGAGCAGTTCTTC. The genes are TRBV6-6 and TRBJ2-1, with D hard to call. Germline CDR1 reads MNHNY; CDR2 reads SVGAGI (reference sequence). V was clipped by 10 bases and J by 9 bases, with 10 bases between them. This CDR3 spans 10 amino acids.

This clone was observed a handful of times. Other DNA sequences from this sample encode an identical CDR3 as well. The rearrangement uses TRBV6-5 and TRBJ1-1, with D tentatively TRBD1 (6 bases). The CDR3 contains 14 residues. Germline-derived CDR1 and CDR2 are MNHEY and SVGAGI. V lost 4 bases and J lost 6, with 15 bases in between. The chain's CDR3 is CASSLGAQGSEAFF. The CDR3 bases are TGTGCCAGCAGTTTGGGGGCACAGGGTTCTGAAGCTTTCTTT.

The chain links TRBV5-1 to TRBJ1-2; weak D call: TRBD1 (6 bases). Germline loops: CDR1 SGHRS, CDR2 YFSETQ. The V end was cut by 2 bases, the J end by 0 bases, with 14 bases between. This CDR3 has 16 amino acids. The CDR3, as DNA: TGCGCCAGCAGCTTTCCAGGGGCTGAAACTAACTATGGCTACACCTTC. This encodes CASSFPGAETNYGYTF.

CDR3 nucleotide sequence: TGCGCCAGCAGCTTGCTCGGGACTAGCGGGGCCACAGATACGCAGTATTTT. It yields the protein CASSLLGTSGATDTQYF. This chain joins TRBV5-1 and TRBJ2-3; 13 nucleotides match TRBD2. In germline, CDR1 is SGHRS, CDR2 YFSETQ. CDR3 length: 17 residues. Trimming at V came to 1 base and at J to 2 bases, leaving 4 bases not matched to a gene.

This chain links TRBV18 with TRBJ2-1, with 7 bases aligning to TRBD1. CDR1 KGHSH and CDR2 LQKENI come from the germline V gene. J gave up 9 bases and V 6 bases, and 11 bases lay outside the gene matches. CDR3 length: 14 residues. The CDR3 sequence: CASSQTATGTEQFF. The DNA for the CDR3 is TGTGCCAGCTCGCAAACGGCGACAGGGACTGAGCAGTTCTTC.

This clone has a handful of counts. The V gene is TRBV6-5, the J gene TRBJ2-7, with 10 positions matching TRBD1. Germline V CDR1 and CDR2: MNHEY, SVGAGI. This CDR3 is built from 14 residues. J gave up 4 bases and V 6 bases, and 6 bases lay outside the gene matches. This chain's CDR3 is CASRKGQGNYEQYF. CDR3 bases: TGTGCCAGCAGAAAGGGACAGGGGAATTACGAGCAGTACTTC.

Here the CDR3 reads CASSGQGVGYGYTF. The CDR3 DNA is TGTGCCAGCAGCGGACAGGGGGTAGGCTATGGCTACACCTTC. The J gene is TRBJ1-2, the V gene TRBV9; 9 nucleotides agree with TRBD1. Germline trimming cut 3 bases from V and 4 bases from J; bases unmatched to any gene: 4. Germline lookup yields CDR1 SGDLS and CDR2 YYNGEE. The CDR3 is made up of 14 amino acids. The full variable domain, with the rest looked up from reference TRBV9 and TRBJ1-2, is DSGVTQTPKHLITATGQRVTLRCSPRSGDLSVYWYQQSLDQGLQFLIQYYNGEERAKGNILERFSAQQFPDLHSELNLSSLELGDSALYFCASSGQGVGYGYTFGSGTRLTVV.

The J gene is TRBJ2-3, the V gene TRBV21-1; the table gives TRBD1 as D, unverified against the DNA. TRBV21-1 is described as a pseudogene. The CDR3 consists of 17 residues. In nucleotides, the CDR3 is TGTGCCAGCAGCAAAGGGACAGGGCCCAAATTCGCAGATACGCAGTATTTT. Its protein product is CASSKGTGPKFADTQYF.

This clone was counted a few times. This chain links TRBV15 with TRBJ1-1, with TRBD1 matching over 9 bases. V was pared by 3 bases and J by 4 bases, with 6 bases of the junction left unmatched. CDR3 size: 15 residues. Germline V gene sequence: CDR1 LNHNV, CDR2 YYDKDF (reference sequence). CDR3 sequence reads: CATSRGDRVATEAFF. The DNA of the CDR3 is TGTGCCACCAGCAGGGGGGACAGGGTAGCCACTGAAGCTTTCTTT.

This clone was detected a few times. V gene TRBV6-6 combines with J gene TRBJ1-6; 9 positions agree with TRBD1. The ends lost 8 bases at V and 9 bases at J; junction bases unmatched: 8. From germline, CDR1 is MNHNY and CDR2 SVGAGI (reference sequence). The CDR3 contains 14 residues. The CDR3 DNA reads TGTGCCAGCGGTTCGACAGGGGGATCTTCACCCCTCCACTTT. Its translation is CASGSTGGSSPLHF.